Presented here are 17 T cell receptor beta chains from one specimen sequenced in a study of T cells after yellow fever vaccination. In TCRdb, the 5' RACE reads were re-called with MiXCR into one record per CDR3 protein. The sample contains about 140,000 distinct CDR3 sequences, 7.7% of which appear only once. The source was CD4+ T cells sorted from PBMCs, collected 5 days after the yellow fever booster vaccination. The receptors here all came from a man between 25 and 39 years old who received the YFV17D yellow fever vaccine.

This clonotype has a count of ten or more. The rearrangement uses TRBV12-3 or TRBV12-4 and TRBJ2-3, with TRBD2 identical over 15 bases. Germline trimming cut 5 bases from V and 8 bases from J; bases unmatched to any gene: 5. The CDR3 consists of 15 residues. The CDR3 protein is CASSNGLAGGGTQYF. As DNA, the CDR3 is TGTGCCAGCAGTAACGGACTAGCGGGAGGGGGTACGCAGTATTTT.

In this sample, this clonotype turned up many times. The CDR3 nucleotides are TGTGCCAGCAGCCTCGAGGGGGACGGGAACACTGAAGCTTTCTTT. It yields the protein CASSLEGDGNTEAFF. The J gene is TRBJ1-1, the V gene TRBV9; D might be TRBD1 (6 bases). CDR3 length: 15 amino acids. From germline, CDR1 is SGDLS and CDR2 YYNGEE. V shed 4 bases and J shed 1 base, with 14 bases lying between them.

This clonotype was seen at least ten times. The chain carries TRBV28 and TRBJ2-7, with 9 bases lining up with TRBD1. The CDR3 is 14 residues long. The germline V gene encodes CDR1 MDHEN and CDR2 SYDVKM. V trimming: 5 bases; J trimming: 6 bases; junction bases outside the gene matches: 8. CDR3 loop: CASSNPGQGSEQYF. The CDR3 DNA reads TGTGCCAGCAGTAACCCGGGACAGGGTTCCGAGCAGTACTTC.

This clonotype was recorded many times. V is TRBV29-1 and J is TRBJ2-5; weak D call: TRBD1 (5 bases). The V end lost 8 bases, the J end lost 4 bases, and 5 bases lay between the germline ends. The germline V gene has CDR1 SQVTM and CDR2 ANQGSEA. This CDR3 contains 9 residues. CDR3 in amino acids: CSTGETQYF. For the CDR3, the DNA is TGCAGCACAGGAGAGACCCAGTACTTC.

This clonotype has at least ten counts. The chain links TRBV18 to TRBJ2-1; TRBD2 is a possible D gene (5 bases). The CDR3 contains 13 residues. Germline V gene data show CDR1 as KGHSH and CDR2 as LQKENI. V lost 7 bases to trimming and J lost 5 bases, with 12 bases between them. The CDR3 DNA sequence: TGTGCCAGCTTCGCCCGGGGTAACAATGAGCAGTTCTTC. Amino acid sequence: CASFARGNNEQFF. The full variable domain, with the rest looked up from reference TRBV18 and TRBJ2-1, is NAGVMQNPRHLVRRRGQEARLRCSPMKGHSHVYWYRQLPEEGLKFMVYLQKENIIDESGMPKERFSAEFPKEGPSILRIQQVVRGDSAAYFCASFARGNNEQFFGPGTRLTVL.

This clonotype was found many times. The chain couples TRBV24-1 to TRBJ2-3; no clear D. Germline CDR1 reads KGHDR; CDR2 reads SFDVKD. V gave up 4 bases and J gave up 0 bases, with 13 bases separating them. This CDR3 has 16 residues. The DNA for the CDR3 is TGTGCCACCAGTGACCCCCGGACGAGTAGCACAGATACGCAGTATTTT. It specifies CATSDPRTSSTDTQYF.

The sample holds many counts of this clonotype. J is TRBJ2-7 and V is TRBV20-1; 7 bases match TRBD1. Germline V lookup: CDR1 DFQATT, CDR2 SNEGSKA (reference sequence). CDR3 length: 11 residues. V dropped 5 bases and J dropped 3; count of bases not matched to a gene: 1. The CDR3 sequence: CSAAGGYEQYF. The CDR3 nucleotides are TGCAGTGCTGCAGGGGGCTACGAGCAGTACTTC.

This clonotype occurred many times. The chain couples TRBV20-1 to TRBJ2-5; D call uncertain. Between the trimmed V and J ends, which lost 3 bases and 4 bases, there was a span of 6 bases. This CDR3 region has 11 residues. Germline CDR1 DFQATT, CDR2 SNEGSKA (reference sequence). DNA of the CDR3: TGCAGTGCTAGGCGGACAGAGACCCAGTACTTC. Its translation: CSARRTETQYF.

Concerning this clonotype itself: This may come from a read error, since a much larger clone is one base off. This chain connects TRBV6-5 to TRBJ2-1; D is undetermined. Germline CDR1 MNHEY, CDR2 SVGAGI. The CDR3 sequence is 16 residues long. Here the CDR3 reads CASSYSSASSHNEQFF. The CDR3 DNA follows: TGTGCCAGCAGTTACTCGTCTGCCTCCTCCCACAATGAGCAGTTCTTC.

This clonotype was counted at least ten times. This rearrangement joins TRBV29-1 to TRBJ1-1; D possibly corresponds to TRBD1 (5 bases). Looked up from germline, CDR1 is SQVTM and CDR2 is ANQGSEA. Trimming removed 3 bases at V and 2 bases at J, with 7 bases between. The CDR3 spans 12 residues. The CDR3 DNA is TGCAGCGTTGAGAGGGGTAACACTGAAGCTTTCTTT. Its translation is CSVERGNTEAFF.

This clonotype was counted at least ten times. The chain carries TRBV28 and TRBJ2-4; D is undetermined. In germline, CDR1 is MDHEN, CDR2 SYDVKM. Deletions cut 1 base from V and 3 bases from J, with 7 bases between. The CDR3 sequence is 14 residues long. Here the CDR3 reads CASSLYLGKNIQYF. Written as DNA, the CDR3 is TGTGCCAGCAGTTTATATCTCGGCAAAAACATTCAGTACTTC.

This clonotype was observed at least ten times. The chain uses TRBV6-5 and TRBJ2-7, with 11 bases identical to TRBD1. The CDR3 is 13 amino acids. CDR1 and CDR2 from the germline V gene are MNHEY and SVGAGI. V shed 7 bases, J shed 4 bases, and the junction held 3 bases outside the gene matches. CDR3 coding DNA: TGTGCCAGCACCGGGACAGGGGGTTACGAGCAGTACTTC. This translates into CASTGTGGYEQYF.

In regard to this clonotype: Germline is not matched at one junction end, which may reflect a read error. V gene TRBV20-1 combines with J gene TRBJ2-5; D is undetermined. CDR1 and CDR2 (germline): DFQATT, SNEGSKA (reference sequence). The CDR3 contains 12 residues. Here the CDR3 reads CSARVGRETHYF. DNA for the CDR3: TGCAGTGCTAGAGTGGGCAGAGAGACCCACTACTTC.

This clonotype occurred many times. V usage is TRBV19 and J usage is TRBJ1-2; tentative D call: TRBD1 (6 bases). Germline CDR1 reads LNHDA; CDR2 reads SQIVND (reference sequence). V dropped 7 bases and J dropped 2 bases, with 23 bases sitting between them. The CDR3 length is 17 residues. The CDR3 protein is CASTPTVRGAGNYGYTF. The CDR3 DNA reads TGTGCCAGTACCCCTACCGTCCGGGGGGCCGGAAACTATGGCTACACCTTC.

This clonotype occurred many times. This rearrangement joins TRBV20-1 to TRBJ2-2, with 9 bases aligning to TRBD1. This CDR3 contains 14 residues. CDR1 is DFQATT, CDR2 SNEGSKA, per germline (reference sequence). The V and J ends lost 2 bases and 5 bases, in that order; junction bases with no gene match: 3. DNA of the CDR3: TGCAGTGCTAGAAGGGACAGGGTTACCGGGGAGCTGTTTTTT. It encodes CSARRDRVTGELFF.

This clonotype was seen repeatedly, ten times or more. The CDR3 coding sequence is TGCAGCGCCGGGACAGGGGGTGAAAAACTGTTTTTT. This translates into CSAGTGGEKLFF. This sequence joins TRBV29-1 and TRBJ1-4; the match to TRBD1 covers 11 bases. CDR3 length equals 12 residues. After removal of 7 bases from V and 7 bases from J, the junction contained 2 bases not matched to a gene. The V gene's germline CDR1 is SQVTM and CDR2 ANQGSEA.

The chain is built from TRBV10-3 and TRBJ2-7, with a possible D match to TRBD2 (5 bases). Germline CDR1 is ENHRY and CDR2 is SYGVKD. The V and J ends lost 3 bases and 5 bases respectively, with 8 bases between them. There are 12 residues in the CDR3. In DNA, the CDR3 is TGTGCCATCAGTGACCAGAGGGACGAGCAGTACTTC. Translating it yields CAISDQRDEQYF.